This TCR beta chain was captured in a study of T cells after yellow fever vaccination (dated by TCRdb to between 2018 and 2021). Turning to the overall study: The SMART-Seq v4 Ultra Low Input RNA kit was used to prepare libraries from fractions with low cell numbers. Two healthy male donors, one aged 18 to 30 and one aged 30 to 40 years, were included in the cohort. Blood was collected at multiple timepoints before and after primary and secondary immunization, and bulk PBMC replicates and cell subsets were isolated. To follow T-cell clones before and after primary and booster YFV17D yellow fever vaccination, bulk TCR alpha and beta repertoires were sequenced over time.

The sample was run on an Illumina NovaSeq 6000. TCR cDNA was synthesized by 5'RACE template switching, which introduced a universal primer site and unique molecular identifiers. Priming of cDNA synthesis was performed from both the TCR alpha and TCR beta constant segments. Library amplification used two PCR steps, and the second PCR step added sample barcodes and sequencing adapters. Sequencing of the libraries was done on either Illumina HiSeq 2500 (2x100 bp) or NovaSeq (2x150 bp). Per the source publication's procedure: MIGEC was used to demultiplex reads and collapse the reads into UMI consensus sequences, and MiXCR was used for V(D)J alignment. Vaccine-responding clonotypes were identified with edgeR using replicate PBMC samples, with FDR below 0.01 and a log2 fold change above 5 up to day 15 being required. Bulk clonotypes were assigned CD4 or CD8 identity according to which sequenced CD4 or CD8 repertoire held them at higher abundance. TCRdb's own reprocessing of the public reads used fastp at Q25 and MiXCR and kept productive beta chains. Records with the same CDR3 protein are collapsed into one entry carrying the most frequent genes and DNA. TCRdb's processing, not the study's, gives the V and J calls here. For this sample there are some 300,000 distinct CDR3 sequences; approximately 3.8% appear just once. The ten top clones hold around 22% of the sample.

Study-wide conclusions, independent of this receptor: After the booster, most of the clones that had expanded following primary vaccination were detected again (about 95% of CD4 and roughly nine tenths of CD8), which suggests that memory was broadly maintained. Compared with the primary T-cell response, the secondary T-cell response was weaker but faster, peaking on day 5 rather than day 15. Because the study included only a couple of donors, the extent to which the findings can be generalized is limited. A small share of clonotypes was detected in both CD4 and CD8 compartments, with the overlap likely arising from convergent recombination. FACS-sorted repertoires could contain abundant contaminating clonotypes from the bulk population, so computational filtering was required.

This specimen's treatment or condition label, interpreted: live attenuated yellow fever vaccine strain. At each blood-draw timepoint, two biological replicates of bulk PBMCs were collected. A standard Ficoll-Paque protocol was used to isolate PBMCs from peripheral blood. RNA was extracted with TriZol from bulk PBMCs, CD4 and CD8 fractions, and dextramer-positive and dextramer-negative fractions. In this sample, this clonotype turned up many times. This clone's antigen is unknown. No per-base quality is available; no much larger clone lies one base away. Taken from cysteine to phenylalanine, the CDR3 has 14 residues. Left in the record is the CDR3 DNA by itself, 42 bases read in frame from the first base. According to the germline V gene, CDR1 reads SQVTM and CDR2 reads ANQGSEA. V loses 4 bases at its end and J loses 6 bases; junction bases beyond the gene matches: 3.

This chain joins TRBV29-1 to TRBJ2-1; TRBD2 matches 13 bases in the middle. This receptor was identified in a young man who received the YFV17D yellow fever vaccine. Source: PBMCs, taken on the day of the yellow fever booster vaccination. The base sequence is TGCAGCGTTGGAAGACTAGCGGGGGGCAATGAGCAGTTCTTC. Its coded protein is CSVGRLAGGNEQFF.